The clone carrying this TCR beta chain came up once. The sample is drawn from a study of blood T cell repertoires in COVID-19. Across the whole study: Acute and convalescent COVID-19 samples came from the United States, Italy and Spain. The cDNA or gDNA used as material had been derived from T cells, B-cell-depleted T cells, or PBMCs.

Authors' methods: How many nucleated cells were present was estimated from reference gene primer amplification. This table comes from immunoSEQ multiplex PCR, and its TCRdb copy is limited to in-frame clones, with some not included. For V, J and clone size, that table is used; D and trimming come from the DNA. The sample includes 140,000 or so clones, about four fifths seen only once; the top ten take 3% to 4.5%. The V gene's germline CDR1 is SGHNT and CDR2 YYREEE (reference sequence). This CDR3 comprises 13 residues. J gave up 5 bases and V 2 bases, and 2 bases lay outside the gene matches. The chain has TRBV5-4 and TRBJ2-5; TRBD1 matches at 8 bases. Sequencing was carried out using peripheral blood. The TCR sequence derives from a man aged 70 or older who had recovered from COVID-19. The DNA of the CDR3 is TGTGCCAGCAGCTTAGGGACAGGCGAGACCCAGTACTTC. It codes for CASSLGTGETQYF.